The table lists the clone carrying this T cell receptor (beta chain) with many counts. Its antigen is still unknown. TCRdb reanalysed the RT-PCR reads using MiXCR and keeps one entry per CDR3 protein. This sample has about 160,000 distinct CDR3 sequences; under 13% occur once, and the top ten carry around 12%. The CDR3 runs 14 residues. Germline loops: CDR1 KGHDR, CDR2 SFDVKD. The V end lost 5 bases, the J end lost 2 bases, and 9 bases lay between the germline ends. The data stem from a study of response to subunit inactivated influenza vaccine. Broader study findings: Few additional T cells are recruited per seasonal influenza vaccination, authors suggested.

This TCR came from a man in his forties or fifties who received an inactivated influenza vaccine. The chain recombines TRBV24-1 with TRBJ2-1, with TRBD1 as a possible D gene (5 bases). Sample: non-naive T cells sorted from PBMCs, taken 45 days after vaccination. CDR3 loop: CATSGAGTYNEQFF. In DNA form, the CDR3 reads TGTGCCACCAGTGGGGCAGGGACCTACAATGAGCAGTTCTTC.